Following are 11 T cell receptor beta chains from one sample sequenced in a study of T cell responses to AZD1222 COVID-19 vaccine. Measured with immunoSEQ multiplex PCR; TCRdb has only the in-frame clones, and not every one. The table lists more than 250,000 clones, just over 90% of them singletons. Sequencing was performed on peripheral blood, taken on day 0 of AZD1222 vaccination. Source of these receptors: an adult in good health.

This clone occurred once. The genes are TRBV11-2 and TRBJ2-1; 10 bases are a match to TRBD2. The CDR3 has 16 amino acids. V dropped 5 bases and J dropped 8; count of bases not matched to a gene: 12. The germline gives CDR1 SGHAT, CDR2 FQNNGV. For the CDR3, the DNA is TGTGCCAGCAGCCCAAGGAGGACTAGCGGAAGCTATGAGCAGTTCTTC. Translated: CASSPRRTSGSYEQFF.

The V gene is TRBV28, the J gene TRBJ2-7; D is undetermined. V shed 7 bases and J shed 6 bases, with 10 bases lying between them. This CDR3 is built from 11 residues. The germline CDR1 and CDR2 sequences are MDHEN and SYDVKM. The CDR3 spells CASNLLGEQYF. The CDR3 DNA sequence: TGTGCCAGCAACCTCCTCGGCGAGCAGTACTTC.

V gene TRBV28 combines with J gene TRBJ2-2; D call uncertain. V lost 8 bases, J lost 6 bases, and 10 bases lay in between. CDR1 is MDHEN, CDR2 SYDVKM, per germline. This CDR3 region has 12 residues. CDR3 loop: CASGVDAGELFF. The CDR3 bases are TGTGCCAGCGGGGTGGACGCCGGGGAGCTGTTTTTT.

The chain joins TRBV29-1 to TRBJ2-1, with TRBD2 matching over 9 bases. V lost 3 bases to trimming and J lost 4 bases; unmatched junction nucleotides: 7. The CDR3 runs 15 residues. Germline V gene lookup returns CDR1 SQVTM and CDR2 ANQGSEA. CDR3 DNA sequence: TGCAGCGTTGACGGGGCGGGAGGGCGATACAATGAGCAGTTCTTC. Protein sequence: CSVDGAGGRYNEQFF.

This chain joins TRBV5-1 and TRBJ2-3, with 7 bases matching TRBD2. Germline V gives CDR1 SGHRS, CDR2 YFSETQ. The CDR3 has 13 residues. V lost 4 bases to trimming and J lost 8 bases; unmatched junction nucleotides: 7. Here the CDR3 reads CASSPGGSVTQYF. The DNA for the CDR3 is TGCGCCAGCAGCCCCGGGGGGTCGGTTACGCAGTATTTT.

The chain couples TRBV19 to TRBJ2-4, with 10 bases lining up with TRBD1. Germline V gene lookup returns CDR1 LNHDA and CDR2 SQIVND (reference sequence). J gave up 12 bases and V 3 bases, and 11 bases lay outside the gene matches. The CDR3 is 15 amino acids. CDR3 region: CASSMDARTGGTQYF. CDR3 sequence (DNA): TGTGCCAGTAGTATGGACGCTAGGACAGGGGGTACTCAGTACTTC.

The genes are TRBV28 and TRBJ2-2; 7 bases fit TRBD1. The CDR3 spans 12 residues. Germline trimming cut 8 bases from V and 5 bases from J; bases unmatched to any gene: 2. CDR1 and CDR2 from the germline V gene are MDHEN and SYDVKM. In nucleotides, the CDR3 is TGTGCCAGCCAGGGACAGACCGGGGAGCTGTTTTTT. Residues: CASQGQTGELFF.

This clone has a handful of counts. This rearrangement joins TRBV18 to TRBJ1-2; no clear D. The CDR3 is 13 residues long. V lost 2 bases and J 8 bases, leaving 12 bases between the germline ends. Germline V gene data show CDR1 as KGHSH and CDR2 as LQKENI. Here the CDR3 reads CASSPSHLPGYTF. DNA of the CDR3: TGTGCCAGCTCACCATCGCACCTCCCGGGCTACACCTTC.

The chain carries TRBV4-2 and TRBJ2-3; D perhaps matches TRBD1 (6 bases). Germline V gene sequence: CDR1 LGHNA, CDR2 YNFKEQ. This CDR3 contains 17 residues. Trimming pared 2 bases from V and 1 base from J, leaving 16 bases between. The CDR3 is CASSQQPPGHGTDTQYF. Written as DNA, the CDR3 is TGTGCCAGCAGCCAACAGCCCCCGGGACACGGCACAGATACGCAGTATTTT.

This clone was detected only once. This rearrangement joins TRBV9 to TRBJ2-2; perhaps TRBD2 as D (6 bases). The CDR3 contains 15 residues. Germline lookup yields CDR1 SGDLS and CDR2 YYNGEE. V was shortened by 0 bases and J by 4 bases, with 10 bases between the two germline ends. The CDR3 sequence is CASSVGTSSTGELFF. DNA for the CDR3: TGTGCCAGCAGCGTAGGAACTAGCAGCACCGGGGAGCTGTTTTTT.

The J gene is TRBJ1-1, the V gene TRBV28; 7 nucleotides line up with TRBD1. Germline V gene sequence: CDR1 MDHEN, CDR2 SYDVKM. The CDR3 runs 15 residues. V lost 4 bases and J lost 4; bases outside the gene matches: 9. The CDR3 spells CASSSGGGGLTEAFF. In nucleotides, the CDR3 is TGTGCCAGCAGTTCCGGAGGAGGGGGCCTCACTGAAGCTTTCTTT. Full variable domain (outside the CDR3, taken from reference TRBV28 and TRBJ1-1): DVKVTQSSRYLVKRTGEKVFLECVQDMDHENMFWYRQDPGLGLRLIYFSYDVKMKEKGDIPEGYSVSREKKERFSLILESASTNQTSMYLCASSSGGGGLTEAFFGQGTRLTVV.